These 5 T cell receptor beta chains came from one sample sequenced in a study of T cells in Graves' hyperthyroidism and ophthalmopathy. The CDR3 regions of TCR beta were amplified from RNA transcripts. The HTBI set primed first-round TCR CDR3 RT-PCR. TCRdb redid the calling of the multiplex PCR reads with MiXCR, one entry per CDR3 protein. The sample carries roughly 580,000 distinct CDR3 sequences, approximately 15% recorded once. Sequencing used blood. All receptors derive from a woman aged 30 to 39 with Graves' hyperthyroidism that later progressed to Graves' ophthalmopathy.

This chain links TRBV30 with TRBJ2-7; D perhaps matches TRBD2 (6 bases). Per germline, CDR1 GTSNPN and CDR2 SVGIG (reference sequence). The V gene lost 3 bases and the J gene lost 6 bases, with 18 bases spanning the gap. The CDR3 has 14 residues. The CDR3 DNA sequence: TGTGCCTGGAGAGCCTTGGTAACTAGCAGCGAGCAGTACTTC. It yields the protein CAWRALVTSSEQYF.

This clonotype was observed many times. The rearrangement links TRBV4-3 to TRBJ1-1; TRBD1 matches at 8 bases. Germline lookup yields CDR1 LGHNA and CDR2 YSLEER. CDR3 size: 17 residues. V lost 3 bases to trimming and J lost 2 bases; unmatched junction nucleotides: 11. CDR3 protein: CASSHGPSGQGNTEAFF. As DNA, the CDR3 is TGCGCCAGCAGCCATGGGCCCAGTGGACAGGGAAACACTGAAGCTTTCTTT.

This clonotype turned up a few times. The genes are TRBV28 and TRBJ1-1; weak D call: TRBD1 (6 bases). Trimming took off 8 bases at V and 7 bases at J, with 14 bases between the two ends. The CDR3 runs 12 residues. Germline V CDR1 and CDR2: MDHEN, SYDVKM. CDR3 bases: TGTGCCAGCTGTCACCCAGGGGTTGAAGCTTTCTTT. It codes for CASCHPGVEAFF.

This clonotype was picked up many times. This rearrangement joins TRBV4-3 to TRBJ2-1; D remains unclear. The V gene's germline CDR1 is LGHNA and CDR2 YSLEER. There are 15 residues in the CDR3. The V gene lost 0 bases and the J gene lost 2 bases, with 8 bases spanning the gap. CDR3: CASSQERLAYNEQFF. The DNA of the CDR3 is TGCGCCAGCAGCCAAGAAAGACTCGCCTACAATGAGCAGTTCTTC.

This clonotype came up a few times. Its ends do not fully match the called genes, so a read error is possible. The rearrangement uses TRBV11-3 and TRBJ2-7; TRBD1 matches 8 bases. Germline CDR1 SGHNT, CDR2 YENEEA. This CDR3 spans 16 amino acids. CDR3 in DNA: TGTGCCAGCAGCACAGCTCTGGACAGGGAAACCTACAAGCAGTACTTC. As protein: CASSTALDRETYKQYF.